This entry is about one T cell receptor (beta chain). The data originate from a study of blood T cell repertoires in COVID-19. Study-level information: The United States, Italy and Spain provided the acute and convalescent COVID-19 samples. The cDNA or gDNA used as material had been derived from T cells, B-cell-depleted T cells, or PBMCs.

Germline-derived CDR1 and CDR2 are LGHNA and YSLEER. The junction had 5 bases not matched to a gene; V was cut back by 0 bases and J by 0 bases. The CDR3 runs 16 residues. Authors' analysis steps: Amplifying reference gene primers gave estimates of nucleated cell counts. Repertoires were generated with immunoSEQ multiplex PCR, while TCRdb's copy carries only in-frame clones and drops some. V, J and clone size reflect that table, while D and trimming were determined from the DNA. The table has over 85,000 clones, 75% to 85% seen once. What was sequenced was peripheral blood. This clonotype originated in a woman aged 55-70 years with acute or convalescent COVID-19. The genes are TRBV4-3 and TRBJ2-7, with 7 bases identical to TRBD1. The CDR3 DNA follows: TGCGCCAGCAGCCAAGATAGGGGGCACAGCTCCTACGAGCAGTACTTC. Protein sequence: CASSQDRGHSSYEQYF.